These 28 T cell receptor beta chains were all obtained from the same sample, sequenced in a study of OX40 agonist ivuxolimab in advanced cancers. Assay used: immunoSEQ multiplex PCR; TCRdb lists only in-frame clones, some missing. The repertoire has tens of thousands of clones, around four fifths of them found once; the top ten carry 5.5% to 7%. This material consisted of CD4+ or CD8+ T cells sorted from blood, taken in a trial of the OX40 agonist ivuxolimab. The receptors originated from an adult with an advanced solid tumor such as melanoma, head and neck, liver or kidney cancer.

V usage is TRBV5-6 and J usage is TRBJ1-1, with TRBD1 matching over 8 bases. This CDR3 spans 14 amino acids. Losses at the gene ends were 7 bases for V and 4 bases for J; bases not matched to a gene: 9. The V gene's germline CDR1 is SGHDT and CDR2 YYEEEE. In nucleotides, the CDR3 is TGTGCCAGCGGGCGGACAGGGTTGGGCACTGAAGCTTTCTTT. Its protein product is CASGRTGLGTEAFF. Full variable domain (remainder filled in from reference TRBV5-6 and TRBJ1-1): DAGVTQSPTHLIKTRGQQVTLRCSPKSGHDTVSWYQQALGQGPQFIFQYYEEEERQRGNFPDRFSGHQFPNYSSELNVNALLLGDSALYLCASGRTGLGTEAFFGQGTRLTVV.

The V and J genes are TRBV19 and TRBJ2-7; no firm D call. Trimming removed 5 bases from V and 7 bases from J, with 18 bases in between. Germline V gene lookup returns CDR1 LNHDA and CDR2 SQIVND (reference sequence). The CDR3 covers 14 residues. CDR3 nucleotides: TGTGCCAGTAGTCCTTCCCTCGGGCATTTAGAGCAGTACGTC. It yields the protein CASSPSLGHLEQYV.

In DNA, the CDR3 is TGCGCCAGCAGATTCGGGGCGCCGGCGACAGATAACTATGGCTACACCTTC. Translation: CASRFGAPATDNYGYTF. V gene TRBV4-1 combines with J gene TRBJ1-2; TRBD1 might be the D (5 bases). The CDR3 extends over 17 amino acids. The V end lost 6 bases, the J end lost 1 base, and 21 bases lay between the germline ends. Germline assignment: CDR1 MGHRA and CDR2 YSYEKL.

The chain employs TRBV19 and TRBJ2-7; perhaps TRBD1 as D (5 bases). Germline CDR1 and CDR2: LNHDA and SQIVND (reference sequence). V was cut by 3 bases and J by 2 bases, with 11 bases left in between. CDR3 length equals 14 residues. The CDR3 reads CASSIQGNPYEQYF. In DNA form, the CDR3 reads TGTGCCAGTAGTATCCAGGGCAACCCCTACGAGCAGTACTTC.

J is TRBJ2-5 and V is TRBV4-2; 9 positions agree with TRBD2. CDR3 length: 21 amino acids. Looked up from germline, CDR1 is LGHNA and CDR2 is YNFKEQ. Unmatched junction bases numbered 20, after V lost 0 bases and J lost 3 bases. The CDR3 here is CASSQEALGAPRTSEKETQYF. For the CDR3, the DNA is TGTGCCAGCAGCCAAGAGGCATTGGGGGCACCCAGGACTAGCGAGAAAGAGACCCAGTACTTC.

The chain has TRBV2 and TRBJ2-2; TRBD1 is a possible D gene (6 bases). The CDR3 runs to 15 residues. Germline V gives CDR1 SNHLY, CDR2 FYNNEI. Trimming took 8 bases from V and 0 from J, leaving 13 bases between them. The CDR3 protein is CASLRDTTNTGELFF. The DNA of the CDR3 is TGTGCCAGCTTAAGGGACACCACGAACACCGGGGAGCTGTTTTTT. The full variable domain, its missing parts supplied by reference TRBV2 and TRBJ2-2, is EPEVTQTPSHQVTQMGQEVILRCVPISNHLYFYWYRQILGQKVEFLVSFYNNEISEKSEIFDDQFSVERPDGSNFTLKIRSTKLEDSAMYFCASLRDTTNTGELFFGEGSRLTVL.

This chain links TRBV28 with TRBJ2-7, with 9 bases aligning to TRBD1. Trimming cost V 2 bases and J 2 bases; bases outside gene matches: 4. CDR1 is MDHEN and CDR2 is SYDVKM in the germline V gene. The CDR3 consists of 15 residues. The chain's CDR3 is CASSLGGQGAYEQYV. CDR3 nucleotides: TGTGCCAGCAGTTTAGGGGGACAGGGTGCCTACGAGCAGTACGTC.

The chain has TRBV4-1 and TRBJ1-3, with D perhaps TRBD1 (6 bases). Trimming removed 1 base from V and 1 base from J, with 14 bases in between. Germline V gene sequence: CDR1 MGHRA, CDR2 YSYEKL. This CDR3 is built from 17 residues. CDR3 sequence: CASSQVPDRISGNTIYF. The CDR3 region has the DNA TGCGCCAGCAGCCAAGTACCTGACAGGATATCTGGAAACACCATATATTTT.

The chain combines TRBV7-2 with TRBJ2-7, with unresolved D. The ends were cut back, 3 bases at V and 0 bases at J, with 9 bases in the middle. There are 14 residues in the CDR3. Germline CDR1 SGHTA, CDR2 FQGNSA. CDR3 DNA: TGTGCCAGCAGCTTCGAGACATACTCCTACGAGCAGTACTTC. Amino acids: CASSFETYSYEQYF.

This clone has only a few counts. The chain uses TRBV11-2 and TRBJ2-1; 9 nucleotides match TRBD2. V was clipped by 0 bases and J by 9 bases; unmatched bases: 0. Germline V lookup: CDR1 SGHAT, CDR2 FQNNGV. The CDR3 totals 13 residues. CDR3 residues: CASSLELAGEQFF. The CDR3 DNA reads TGTGCCAGCAGCTTAGAACTAGCGGGTGAGCAGTTCTTC.

The chain uses TRBV6-1 and TRBJ2-6; the D call may be TRBD1 or TRBD2 (6 bases each). CDR1 is MNHNS and CDR2 is SASEGT in the germline V gene. The CDR3 sequence is 15 residues long. Trimming left V 3 bases short and J 2 bases short, with 8 bases between. CDR3 nucleotide sequence: TGTGCCAGCAGTGAGAGGGGGGCTGGGGCCAACGTCCTGACTTTC. This codes for CASSERGAGANVLTF.

The chain is built from TRBV6-5 and TRBJ2-1; TRBD2 aligns across 12 bases. With V trimmed by 2 bases and J by 8 bases, 4 bases remained unmatched. This CDR3 comprises 15 residues. Germline lookup yields CDR1 MNHEY and CDR2 SVGAGI. This CDR3 reads CASSYPSGREDEQFF. CDR3 DNA: TGTGCCAGCAGTTACCCTAGCGGGAGGGAGGATGAGCAGTTCTTC.

The chain carries TRBV2 and TRBJ1-3; TRBD1 matches at 9 bases. Germline assignment: CDR1 SNHLY and CDR2 FYNNEI. The junction had 7 bases not matched to a gene; V was cut back by 6 bases and J by 4 bases. The CDR3 extends over 15 amino acids. The CDR3 sequence is CASRLGQGGGNTIYF. The CDR3, as DNA: TGTGCCAGCAGGTTGGGACAGGGAGGAGGAAACACCATATATTTT.

This chain links TRBV5-4 with TRBJ2-7; 9 positions match TRBD2. CDR1 is SGHNT and CDR2 is YYREEE in the germline V gene (reference sequence). This CDR3 contains 15 residues. With V trimmed by 3 bases and J by 2 bases, 6 bases remained unmatched. CDR3 sequence (DNA): TGTGCCAGCAGCTGGGGAGCGGGGGGCCCCTACGAGCAGTACGTC. This sequence encodes CASSWGAGGPYEQYV.

A single count supports this clone. The gene calls are TRBV7-2 and TRBJ2-4; D possibly corresponds to TRBD2 (6 bases). Trimming shortened V by 1 base and J by 3 bases, and 13 bases separated the two germline ends. Per germline, CDR1 SGHTA and CDR2 FQGNSA. There are 16 residues in the CDR3. The CDR3, as DNA: TGTGCCAGCAGCTTAGAGCGGGCAACGGACAAAAACATTCAGTACTTC. It yields the protein CASSLERATDKNIQYF.

The chain combines TRBV16 with TRBJ1-5; a possible D gene is TRBD1 (6 bases). Trimming cost V 6 bases and J 3 bases, with 12 bases left between them. This CDR3 is 14 amino acids long. In germline, CDR1 is KGHSY, CDR2 FQNENV. The chain's CDR3 is CASRQGQNNQPQHF. The CDR3 DNA reads as TGTGCCAGCAGACAAGGACAGAACAATCAGCCCCAGCATTTT.

V is TRBV27 and J is TRBJ2-1; D remains ambiguous. CDR1 is MNHEY, CDR2 SMNVEV, per germline (reference sequence). CDR3 length equals 15 residues. V lost 2 bases to trimming and J lost 4 bases, with 12 bases between them. CDR3 residues: CASSLSLPRYNEQFF. In DNA, the CDR3 is TGTGCCAGCAGTTTAAGCCTCCCCCGGTACAATGAGCAGTTCTTC.

This clone turned up a few times. The chain carries TRBV7-6 and TRBJ2-7; TRBD2 might be the D (6 bases). The CDR3 is 14 amino acids. Trimming removed 5 bases at V and 4 bases at J, with 15 bases between. Germline V gives CDR1 SGHVS, CDR2 FNYEAQ. The CDR3 nucleotides are TGTGCCAGCAGCCCAGGGACGGGAGCGTACGAGCAGTACGTC. As protein: CASSPGTGAYEQYV.

J is TRBJ2-1 and V is TRBV5-4; 12 bases match TRBD2. The ends lost 4 bases at V and 6 bases at J; junction bases unmatched: 5. The CDR3 totals 15 residues. From germline, CDR1 is SGHNT and CDR2 YYREEE (reference sequence). CDR3 bases: TGTGCCAGCAGCCGGCTAGCGGGAGGGCTCAATGAGCAGTTCTTC. This gives the protein CASSRLAGGLNEQFF.

The rearrangement joins TRBV9 to TRBJ1-4; perhaps TRBD1 as D (5 bases). Trimming pared 6 bases from V and 8 bases from J, leaving 20 bases between. Germline V gives CDR1 SGDLS, CDR2 YYNGEE. This CDR3 region has 15 residues. Here the CDR3 reads CASNALGTSSEKLFF. CDR3 DNA sequence: TGTGCCAGCAACGCCCTGGGGACGAGCTCGGAAAAACTGTTTTTT.

This clone was picked up a small number of times. The chain carries TRBV28 and TRBJ2-1; 7 bases are a match to TRBD2. Germline CDR1 MDHEN, CDR2 SYDVKM. This CDR3 is 16 amino acids long. The ends lost 5 bases at V and 0 bases at J; junction bases unmatched: 7. The CDR3 DNA reads TGTGCCAGCAGTATACTAGCGTCCAGCTCCTACAATGAGCAGTTCTTC. This translates into CASSILASSSYNEQFF.

The chain couples TRBV7-2 to TRBJ2-1, with D unclear. V dropped 1 base and J dropped 6 bases, with 16 bases sitting between them. CDR1 is SGHTA and CDR2 is FQGNSA in the germline V gene. CDR3 length: 16 residues. The CDR3 loop reads CASSLVWLGASNEQFF. CDR3 bases: TGTGCCAGCAGCTTAGTCTGGCTAGGAGCCTCCAATGAGCAGTTCTTC.

This clone has only a few counts. This rearrangement joins TRBV6-1 to TRBJ2-7; D remains unclear. This CDR3 is built from 10 residues. CDR1 is MNHNS, CDR2 SASEGT, per germline. The V end was cut by 6 bases, the J end by 3 bases, with 3 bases between. CDR3 amino acids: CASRDYEQYV. Written as DNA, the CDR3 is TGTGCCAGCAGGGACTACGAGCAGTACGTC.

V gene TRBV7-9 combines with J gene TRBJ2-1, with D possibly being TRBD2 (6 bases). V lost 5 bases, J lost 2 bases, and 13 bases lay in between. Germline V gene sequence: CDR1 SEHNR, CDR2 FQNEAQ (reference sequence). CDR3 size: 15 residues. CDR3 loop: CASSGDSTTYNEQFF. As DNA, the CDR3 is TGTGCCAGCAGCGGGGACTCGACAACCTACAATGAGCAGTTCTTC.

This clone was observed a single time. This chain connects TRBV4-2 to TRBJ1-6; D uncertain. The germline V gene encodes CDR1 LGHNA and CDR2 YNFKEQ. The length of the CDR3 is 15 residues. Trimming removed 5 bases at V and 8 bases at J, with 16 bases between. The CDR3 DNA follows: TGTGCCAGCAGCTTGACTGGCAAAAGGGATTCACCCCTCCACTTT. Its translation is CASSLTGKRDSPLHF.

The chain combines TRBV5-1 with TRBJ2-5, with D tentatively TRBD1 (5 bases). With 0 bases removed from V and 2 bases from J, the gap between germline ends came to 11 bases. The CDR3 extends over 15 amino acids. Germline CDR1 is SGHRS and CDR2 is YFSETQ. Here the CDR3 DNA reads TGCGCCAGCAGCTTGGGACAGCCGAGGCAAGAGACCCAGTACTTC. Amino acids: CASSLGQPRQETQYF.

The gene calls are TRBV28 and TRBJ2-7; a possible D gene is TRBD1 (5 bases). This CDR3 has 12 amino acids. Germline CDR1 is MDHEN and CDR2 is SYDVKM. The V gene lost 4 bases and the J gene lost 3 bases, with 7 bases spanning the gap. CDR3 residues: CASSSTVYEQYF. The CDR3 bases are TGTGCCAGCAGTTCGACAGTCTACGAGCAGTACTTC. The full variable domain, with the rest looked up from reference TRBV28 and TRBJ2-7, is DVKVTQSSRYLVKRTGEKVFLECVQDMDHENMFWYRQDPGLGLRLIYFSYDVKMKEKGDIPEGYSVSREKKERFSLILESASTNQTSMYLCASSSTVYEQYFGPGTRLTVT.

This clone is a singleton in its sample. The chain joins TRBV28 to TRBJ2-5; D perhaps matches TRBD2 (5 bases). There are 16 residues in the CDR3. Germline V gene lookup returns CDR1 MDHEN and CDR2 SYDVKM. The V end lost 5 bases, the J end lost 5 bases, and 21 bases lay between the germline ends. CDR3 protein: CASSPVRASLGETQYF. The CDR3 coding sequence is TGTGCCAGCAGTCCCGTGCGGGCCTCATTGGGGGAGACCCAGTACTTC.